This is a list of T cell receptor beta chains from one sample in a study of cytomegalovirus exposure and HLA in healthy donors. Here immunoSEQ multiplex PCR was the method, and the copy in TCRdb shows in-frame clones only, minus some. The data contain over 110,000 clones, 82% of them seen just once; the ten biggest clones take up less than 3%. The sample was PBMCs. The origin of the receptors is a male donor in good health and CMV-seronegative. CDR3s include the opening cysteine and the closing phenylalanine or tryptophan. A row's size may be missing; if present it is once, few, many or a size class.

>TRBJ1-1|TRBV6-5|NA
CASSWVPRDSTTEAFF
>TRBJ2-1|TRBV11-3|few
CASRLADSYEQFF
>TRBJ2-1|TRBV4-3|NA
CASSSREGTYNEQFF
>TRBJ2-1|TRBV29-1|NA
CSMVPHQISEQFF
>TRBJ2-3|TRBV9|NA
CASSVDLAEDTQYF
>TRBJ2-1|TRBV4-1|NA
CASSQTGTSLYNEQFF
>TRBJ2-6|TRBV28|NA
CASSLHDSSGANVLTF
>TRBJ1-2|TRBV10-3|NA
CAISGPDRLYGYTF
>TRBJ2-5|TRBV19|NA
CASSLWTGSQETQYF
>TRBJ1-1|TRBV27|few
CASSLRGPPGDEAFF
>TRBJ1-2|TRBV5-8|NA
CASSPTTGDYGYTF
>TRBJ1-2|TRBV6-5|NA
CASSNSGGYTF
>TRBJ2-7|TRBV7-3|NA
CASSLRGGREYEQYF
>TRBJ2-7|TRBV7-2|once
CASSLVPRNEQYF
>TRBJ1-4|TRBV19|few
CASSLGTPTKGEKLFF
>TRBJ2-7|TRBV5-5|NA
CASSLGGAPYEQYF
>TRBJ1-1|TRBV15|NA
CATSPGQGRSGTEAFF
>TRBJ2-5|TRBV12-2|NA
CASRFRGASGSEETQYF
>TRBJ2-1|TRBV7-9|NA
CASSSELASSYNEQFF
>TRBJ2-3|TRBV6-5|NA
CASNLAGGDTQYF
>TRBJ2-5|TRBV6-1|NA
CASSYGTDEWETQYF
>TRBJ1-2|TRBV7-2|NA
CASSSPGQGAYYGYTF
>TRBJ1-1|TRBV7-3|NA
CASSSSPGNTEAFF
>TRBJ2-7|TRBV11-2|NA
CASKLADDYEQYF
>TRBJ2-6|TRBV7-9|NA
CASSPRQAGANVLTF
>TRBJ2-7|TRBV4-3|NA
CASSQGLRELIYEQYF
>TRBJ2-7|TRBV7-2|NA
CASSGGVGRYSYEQYF
>TRBJ1-1|TRBV19|NA
CASSMTAGWTEAFF
>TRBJ1-1|TRBV30|NA
CAWSSKWTGPPSEAFF
>TRBJ2-5|TRBV30|few
CAWTAGGGETQYF
>TRBJ2-1|TRBV30|NA
CTSGRGNEQFF
>TRBJ2-7|TRBV28|NA
CATKPQSYEQYF
>TRBJ1-2|TRBV27|NA
CASSLSVGGYGYTF
>TRBJ2-2|TRBV30|once
CARDISVESGELFF
>TRBJ2-7|TRBV21-1|NA
CANRFAEFFYEQYF
>TRBJ1-5|TRBV2|NA
CASSYSSNQPQHF
>TRBJ2-2|TRBV7-9|NA
CASSFPEVAPNTGELFF
>TRBJ1-4|TRBV11-2|NA
CASSLDGEKLFF
>TRBJ2-5|TRBV7-2|NA
CASSLGYSGTQETQYF
>TRBJ2-1|TRBV2|NA
CASTYSGLAGVSDEQFF